The clone carrying this TCR beta chain was counted once. The CDR3 has 16 residues. In germline, CDR1 is LGHDT, CDR2 YNNKEL (reference sequence). The ends were cut back, 1 base at V and 3 bases at J, with 15 bases in the middle. Under the authors' procedure: Estimates of nucleated cell counts were drawn from the amplification of reference gene primers. Profiling relied on immunoSEQ multiplex PCR, and the TCRdb table lists in-frame clones only, not all of them. V and J calls and clone size are those listed in that table; D and trimming were worked out from the DNA. The sample carries over 150,000 clones, 84% recorded once. The data were taken from a study of blood T cell repertoires in COVID-19.

Sequencing used peripheral blood. This sequence joins TRBV3-1 (or the pseudogene TRBV3-2) and TRBJ1-1; unclear D gene. The receptor comes from a man aged 18 to 30 with active or convalescent COVID-19. The DNA of the CDR3 is TGTGCCAGCAGCCAAGGTTGGGCTCGTATGGACACTGAAGCTTTCTTT. This gives the protein CASSQGWARMDTEAFF.